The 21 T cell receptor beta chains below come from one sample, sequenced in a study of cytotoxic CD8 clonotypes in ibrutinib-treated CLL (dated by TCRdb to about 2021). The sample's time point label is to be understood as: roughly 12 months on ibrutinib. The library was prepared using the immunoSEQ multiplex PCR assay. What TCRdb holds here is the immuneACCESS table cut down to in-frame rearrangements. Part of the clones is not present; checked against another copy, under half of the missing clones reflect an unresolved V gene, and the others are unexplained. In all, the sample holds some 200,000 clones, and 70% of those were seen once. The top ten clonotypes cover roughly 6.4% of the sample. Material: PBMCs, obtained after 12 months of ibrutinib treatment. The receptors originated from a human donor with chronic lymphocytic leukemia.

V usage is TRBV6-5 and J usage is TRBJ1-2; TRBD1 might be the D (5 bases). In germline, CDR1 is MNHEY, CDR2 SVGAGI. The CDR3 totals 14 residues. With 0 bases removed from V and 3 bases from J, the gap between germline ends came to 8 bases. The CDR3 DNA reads TGTGCCAGCAGTTACTCGACCAGGGACTATGGCTACACCTTC. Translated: CASSYSTRDYGYTF.

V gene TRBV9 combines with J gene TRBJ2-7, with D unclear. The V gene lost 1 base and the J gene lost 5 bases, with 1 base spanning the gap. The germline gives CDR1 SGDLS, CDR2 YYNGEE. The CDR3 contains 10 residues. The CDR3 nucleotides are TGTGCCAGCAGCGTAAACGAGCAGTACTTC. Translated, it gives CASSVNEQYF.

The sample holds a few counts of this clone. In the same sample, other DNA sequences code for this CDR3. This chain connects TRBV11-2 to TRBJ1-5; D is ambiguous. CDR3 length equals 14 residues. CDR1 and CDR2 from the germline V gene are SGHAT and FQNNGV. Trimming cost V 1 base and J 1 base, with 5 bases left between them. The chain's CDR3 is CASSLAGSNQPQHF. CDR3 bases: TGTGCCAGCAGCTTAGCGGGAAGCAATCAGCCCCAGCATTTT.

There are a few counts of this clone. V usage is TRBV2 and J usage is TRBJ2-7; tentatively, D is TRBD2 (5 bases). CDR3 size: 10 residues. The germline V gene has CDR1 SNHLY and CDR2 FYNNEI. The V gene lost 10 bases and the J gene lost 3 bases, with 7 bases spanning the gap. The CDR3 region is CATGDYEQYF. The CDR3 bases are TGTGCCACCGGGGACTACGAGCAGTACTTC.

CDR3 sequence: CASSSGQQNEKLFF. The DNA of the CDR3 is TGCGCCAGCAGCTCGGGACAGCAGAATGAAAAACTGTTTTTT. This chain links TRBV5-1 with TRBJ1-4, with TRBD1 identical over 7 bases. The CDR3 sequence is 14 residues long. Per germline, CDR1 SGHRS and CDR2 YFSETQ. With V trimmed by 3 bases and J by 5 bases, 4 bases remained unmatched.

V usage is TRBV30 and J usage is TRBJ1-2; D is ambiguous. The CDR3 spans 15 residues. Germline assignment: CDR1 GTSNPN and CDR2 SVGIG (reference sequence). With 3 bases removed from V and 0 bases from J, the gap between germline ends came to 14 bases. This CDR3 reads CAWRVDQRTNYGYTF. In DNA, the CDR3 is TGTGCCTGGAGGGTGGATCAGAGAACTAACTATGGCTACACCTTC.

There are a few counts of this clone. The CDR3 reads CASKGLSGNQPQHF. The CDR3, as DNA: TGTGCCAGCAAGGGGTTGAGTGGCAATCAGCCCCAGCATTTT. The genes are TRBV6-5 and TRBJ1-5, with a possible D match to TRBD1 (5 bases). Looked up from germline, CDR1 is MNHEY and CDR2 is SVGAGI. V was cut by 7 bases and J by 2 bases, with 12 bases left in between. The CDR3 sequence is 14 residues long.

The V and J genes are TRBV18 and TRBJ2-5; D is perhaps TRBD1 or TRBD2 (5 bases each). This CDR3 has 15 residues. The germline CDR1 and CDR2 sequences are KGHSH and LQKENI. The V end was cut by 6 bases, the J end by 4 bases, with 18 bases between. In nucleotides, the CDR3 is TGTGCCAGCTCTCCGGGGCGGGCCGGAGTAGAGACCCAGTACTTC. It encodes CASSPGRAGVETQYF.

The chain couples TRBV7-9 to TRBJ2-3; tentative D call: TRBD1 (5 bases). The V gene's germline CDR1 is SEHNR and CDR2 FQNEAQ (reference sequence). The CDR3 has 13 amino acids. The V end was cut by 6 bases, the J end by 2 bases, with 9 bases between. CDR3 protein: CASRSTDTDTQYF. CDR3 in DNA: TGTGCCAGCAGGTCGACAGACACAGATACGCAGTATTTT.

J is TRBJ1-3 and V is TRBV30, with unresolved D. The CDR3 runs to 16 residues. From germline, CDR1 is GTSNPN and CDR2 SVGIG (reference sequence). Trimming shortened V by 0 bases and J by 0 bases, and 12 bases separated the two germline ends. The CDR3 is CAWSVKGLLSGNTIYF. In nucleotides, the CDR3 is TGTGCCTGGAGTGTAAAAGGGCTGCTCTCTGGAAACACCATATATTTT.

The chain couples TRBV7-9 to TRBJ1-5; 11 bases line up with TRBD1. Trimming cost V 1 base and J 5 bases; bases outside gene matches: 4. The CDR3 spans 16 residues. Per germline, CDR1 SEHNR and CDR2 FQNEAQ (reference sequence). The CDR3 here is CASSLVGTGGDQPQHF. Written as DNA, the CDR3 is TGTGCCAGCAGCTTAGTCGGGACAGGGGGGGATCAGCCCCAGCATTTT.

The CDR3 DNA sequence: TGTGCCAGCTCACACCGACAGGGTGGTGAAAAACTGTTTTTT. Amino acid sequence: CASSHRQGGEKLFF. The chain couples TRBV18 to TRBJ1-4; 7 bases line up with TRBD1. The germline V gene encodes CDR1 KGHSH and CDR2 LQKENI. CDR3 length: 14 residues. J gave up 7 bases and V 4 bases, and 6 bases lay outside the gene matches.

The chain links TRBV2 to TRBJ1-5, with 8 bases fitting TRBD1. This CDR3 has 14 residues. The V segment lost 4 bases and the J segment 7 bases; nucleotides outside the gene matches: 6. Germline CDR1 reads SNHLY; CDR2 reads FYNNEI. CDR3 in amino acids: CASSGVRGRQPQHF. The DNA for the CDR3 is TGTGCCAGCAGTGGGGTCAGGGGGCGGCAGCCCCAGCATTTT.

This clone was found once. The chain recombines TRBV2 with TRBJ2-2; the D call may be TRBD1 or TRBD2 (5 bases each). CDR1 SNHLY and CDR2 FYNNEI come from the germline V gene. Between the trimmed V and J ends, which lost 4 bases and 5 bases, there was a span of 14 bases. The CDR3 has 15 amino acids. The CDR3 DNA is TGTGCCAGCAGTGTGGGGACCAGAAATACCGGGGAGCTGTTTTTT. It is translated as CASSVGTRNTGELFF.

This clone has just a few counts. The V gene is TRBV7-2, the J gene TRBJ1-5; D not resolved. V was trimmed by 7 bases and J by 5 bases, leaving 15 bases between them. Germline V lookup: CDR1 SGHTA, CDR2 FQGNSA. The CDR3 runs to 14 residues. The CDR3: CASTLSGPHQPQHF. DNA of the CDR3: TGTGCCAGCACCCTAAGCGGCCCGCATCAGCCCCAGCATTTT.

The CDR3 spells CASSPRQGAGGTEAFF. CDR3 DNA sequence: TGTGCCAGCAGTCCCCGACAGGGGGCTGGGGGCACTGAAGCTTTCTTT. The rearrangement uses TRBV27 and TRBJ1-1, with 10 bases matching TRBD1. The V segment lost 5 bases and the J segment 4 bases; nucleotides outside the gene matches: 10. The CDR3 is 16 residues long. In germline, CDR1 is MNHEY, CDR2 SMNVEV (reference sequence).

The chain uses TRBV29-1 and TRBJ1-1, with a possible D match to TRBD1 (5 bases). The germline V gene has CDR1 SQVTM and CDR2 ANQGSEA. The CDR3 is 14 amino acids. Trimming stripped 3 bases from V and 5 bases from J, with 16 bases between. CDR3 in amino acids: CSVEGQGGWTEAFF. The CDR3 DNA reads TGCAGCGTTGAGGGGCAGGGAGGGTGGACTGAAGCTTTCTTT.

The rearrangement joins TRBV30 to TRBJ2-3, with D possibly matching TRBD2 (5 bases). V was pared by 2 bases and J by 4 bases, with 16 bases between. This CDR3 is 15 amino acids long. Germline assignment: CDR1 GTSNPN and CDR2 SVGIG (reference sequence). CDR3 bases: TGTGCCTGGAGTACCCCAGCGGTATTTTCAGATACGCAGTATTTT. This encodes CAWSTPAVFSDTQYF.

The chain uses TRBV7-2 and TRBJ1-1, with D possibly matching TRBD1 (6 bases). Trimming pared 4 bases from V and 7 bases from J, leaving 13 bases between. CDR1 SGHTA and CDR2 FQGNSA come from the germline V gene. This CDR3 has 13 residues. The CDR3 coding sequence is TGTGCCAGCAGCTCACCGGGACACTATGAAGCTTTCTTT. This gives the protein CASSSPGHYEAFF.

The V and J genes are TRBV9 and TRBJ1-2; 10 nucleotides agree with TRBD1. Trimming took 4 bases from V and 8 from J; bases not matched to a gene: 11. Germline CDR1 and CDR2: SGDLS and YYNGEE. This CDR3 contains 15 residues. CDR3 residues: CASSPMGQGRQGYTF. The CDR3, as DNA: TGTGCCAGCAGCCCCATGGGACAGGGGAGGCAAGGCTACACCTTC.

The CDR3 DNA sequence: TGTGCCAGCAGTGAAGCGCTTCAGGGTCGGCAGCCCCAGCATTTT. The encoded protein is CASSEALQGRQPQHF. V and J are TRBV2 and TRBJ1-5; D perhaps matches TRBD1 (5 bases). This CDR3 is built from 15 residues. CDR1 and CDR2 (germline): SNHLY, FYNNEI. V was trimmed by 0 bases and J by 7 bases, leaving 13 bases between them.